One sample yielded the 27 T cell receptor beta chains listed below, sequenced in a study of T cells in Graves' hyperthyroidism and ophthalmopathy. Amplification targeted TCR beta CDR3 regions from RNA transcripts. During a first-round RT-PCR of the TCR CDR3, the HTBI primer set was used. In TCRdb, the multiplex PCR reads were re-called with MiXCR into one record per CDR3 protein. The table has around 350,000 distinct CDR3 sequences, more than 20% seen once. The sample comprised blood. These receptors all come from a man aged 50 to 59 with Graves' hyperthyroidism.

V and J are TRBV27 and TRBJ1-1; D gene uncertain. Germline CDR1 is MNHEY and CDR2 is SMNVEV (reference sequence). Trimming removed 7 bases at V and 2 bases at J, with 17 bases between. This CDR3 comprises 15 residues. This chain's CDR3 is CASNRFLSDNTEAFF. CDR3 nucleotide sequence: TGTGCCAGCAATAGATTCCTCAGTGATAACACTGAAGCTTTCTTT.

This clonotype was detected ten times or more. The chain has TRBV20-1 and TRBJ2-7; 8 bases fit TRBD1. This CDR3 is built from 13 residues. Trimming took 6 bases from V and 2 from J; bases not matched to a gene: 6. The germline V gene has CDR1 DFQATT and CDR2 SNEGSKA (reference sequence). CDR3 amino acids: CSAPTGAPYEQYF. CDR3 in DNA: TGCAGTGCACCGACAGGGGCCCCCTACGAGCAGTACTTC.

In its sample, this clonotype was seen a few times. The chain has TRBV9 and TRBJ2-7; no clear D. The V gene lost 0 bases and the J gene lost 5 bases, with 12 bases spanning the gap. Per the germline V gene, CDR1 is SGDLS and CDR2 is YYNGEE. This CDR3 contains 14 residues. CDR3 sequence (DNA): TGTGCCAGCAGCGTAGCATCCACCTCTCACGAGCAGTACTTC. Translated: CASSVASTSHEQYF.

This clonotype appeared a few times. The V and J genes are TRBV18 and TRBJ2-1, with no clear D. From germline, CDR1 is KGHSH and CDR2 LQKENI. V lost 2 bases and J 9 bases, leaving 11 bases between the germline ends. CDR3 length equals 13 residues. CDR3 loop: CASSPGRTGEQFF. The CDR3 DNA follows: TGTGCCAGCTCACCAGGAAGGACCGGTGAGCAGTTCTTC.

The chain couples TRBV5-1 to TRBJ2-1; TRBD2 matches at 8 bases. The CDR3 consists of 15 residues. CDR1 and CDR2 (germline): SGHRS, YFSETQ. V trimming: 4 bases; J trimming: 6 bases; junction bases outside the gene matches: 9. CDR3 region: CASSLSGSAFNEQFF. For the CDR3, the DNA is TGCGCCAGCAGCCTAAGCGGGAGCGCCTTCAATGAGCAGTTCTTC.

CDR3 amino acids: CSARDSSGGQETQYF. The CDR3 region has the DNA TGCAGTGCTAGAGATTCTAGCGGGGGACAAGAGACCCAGTACTTC. V usage is TRBV20-1 and J usage is TRBJ2-5, with TRBD2 matching over 10 bases. The germline CDR1 and CDR2 sequences are DFQATT and SNEGSKA (reference sequence). V trimming: 0 bases; J trimming: 2 bases; junction bases outside the gene matches: 3. The CDR3 contains 15 residues.

The chain links TRBV10-3 to TRBJ1-2, with D unclear. This CDR3 is built from 13 residues. Germline values: CDR1 ENHRY, CDR2 SYGVKD. Trimming removed 3 bases at V and 9 bases at J, with 14 bases between. The chain's CDR3 is CAISDWTPLRYTF. CDR3 DNA sequence: TGTGCCATCAGTGACTGGACCCCGCTGCGCTACACCTTC.

This clonotype occurred many times. The rearrangement joins TRBV28 to TRBJ2-3; D not certain. The CDR3 runs to 12 residues. Between the trimmed V and J ends, which lost 1 base and 5 bases, there was a span of 4 bases. The germline V gene has CDR1 MDHEN and CDR2 SYDVKM. The CDR3 DNA reads TGTGCCAGCAGTTTATTCCGAGATACGCAGTATTTT. Amino acids: CASSLFRDTQYF.

The V gene is TRBV19, the J gene TRBJ2-1, with TRBD2 identical over 12 bases. This CDR3 spans 18 amino acids. CDR1 is LNHDA and CDR2 is SQIVND in the germline V gene (reference sequence). Trimming took 5 bases from V and 0 from J; bases not matched to a gene: 8. CDR3 region: CASSVGLAGPPSYNEQFF. As DNA, the CDR3 is TGTGCCAGTAGTGTCGGACTAGCGGGGCCTCCCTCCTACAATGAGCAGTTCTTC. Full variable domain (outside the CDR3, taken from reference TRBV19 and TRBJ2-1): DGGITQSPKYLFRKEGQNVTLSCEQNLNHDAMYWYRQDPGQGLRLIYYSQIVNDFQKGDIAEGYSVSREKKESFPLTVTSAQKNPTAFYLCASSVGLAGPPSYNEQFFGPGTRLTVL.

This clonotype appeared many times. The J gene is TRBJ2-1, the V gene TRBV11-3, with 13 bases aligning to TRBD2. The CDR3 totals 15 residues. Looked up from germline, CDR1 is SGHNT and CDR2 is YENEEA. V lost 1 base to trimming and J lost 7 bases; unmatched junction nucleotides: 1. Here the CDR3 DNA reads TGTGCCAGCAGCTTAGGGACTAGCGGGAGTAATGAGCAGTTCTTC. Residues: CASSLGTSGSNEQFF.

In this sample, this clonotype turned up a few times. This chain connects TRBV19 to TRBJ1-5; no definite D call. Looked up from germline, CDR1 is LNHDA and CDR2 is SQIVND (reference sequence). The CDR3 covers 15 residues. V lost 6 bases, J lost 2 bases, and 14 bases lay in between. The CDR3 DNA reads TGTGCCAGTAGGCGTGAGGCGGTAGGCAATCAGCCCCAGCATTTT. This encodes CASRREAVGNQPQHF.

This clonotype was detected a few times. The chain is built from TRBV20-1 and TRBJ2-5; 11 positions match TRBD2. CDR3 length: 15 residues. Germline lookup yields CDR1 DFQATT and CDR2 SNEGSKA (reference sequence). The ends lost 2 bases at V and 1 base at J; junction bases unmatched: 3. CDR3 protein: CSARPTSGTQETQYF. The CDR3 nucleotides are TGCAGTGCTAGACCGACTAGCGGGACCCAAGAGACCCAGTACTTC.

V is TRBV20-1 and J is TRBJ2-7; 8 bases fit TRBD2. Losses at the gene ends were 5 bases for V and 2 bases for J; bases not matched to a gene: 11. This CDR3 spans 15 amino acids. Germline CDR1 DFQATT, CDR2 SNEGSKA (reference sequence). The CDR3 DNA reads TGCAGTGCTCATAATCAGCGGGAGATGCCCTACGAGCAGTACTTC. Translating it yields CSAHNQREMPYEQYF.

The V call is TRBV18, the J call TRBJ2-3; TRBD1 aligns across 11 bases. CDR1 is KGHSH and CDR2 is LQKENI in the germline V gene. The trim removed 6 bases at V and 3 bases at J, leaving 8 bases unmatched. The CDR3 consists of 16 residues. CDR3 region: CASSWTGGARTDTQYF. For the CDR3, the DNA is TGTGCCAGCTCCTGGACAGGGGGCGCGAGGACAGATACGCAGTATTTT.

The chain links TRBV9 to TRBJ1-1; perhaps TRBD1 as D (5 bases). Per the germline V gene, CDR1 is SGDLS and CDR2 is YYNGEE. Trimming shortened V by 0 bases and J by 3 bases, and 12 bases separated the two germline ends. The CDR3 has 15 residues. The CDR3 sequence is CASSVGGGVDTEAFF. The CDR3 region has the DNA TGTGCCAGCAGCGTAGGGGGGGGGGTCGACACTGAAGCTTTCTTT.

Written as DNA, the CDR3 is TGTGCCAGCAGCCAACCTCTGGACCGGAGTGTAGGAGAGACCCAGTACTTC. It codes for CASSQPLDRSVGETQYF. The chain joins TRBV4-2 to TRBJ2-5; D is ambiguous. Trimming stripped 2 bases from V and 4 bases from J, with 20 bases between. CDR1 and CDR2 (germline): LGHNA, YNFKEQ. The CDR3 loop spans 17 amino acids.

V usage is TRBV4-2 and J usage is TRBJ1-2; the D is unclear. Trimming cost V 2 bases and J 3 bases, with 4 bases left between them. The germline CDR1 and CDR2 sequences are LGHNA and YNFKEQ. The CDR3 sequence is 12 residues long. CDR3: CASSQQDYGYTF. The CDR3 nucleotides read TGTGCCAGCAGCCAACAGGACTATGGCTACACCTTC.

This clonotype was seen a few times. The chain uses TRBV3-1 and TRBJ1-1; no clear D gene. Trimming pared 4 bases from V and 1 base from J, leaving 16 bases between. Germline lookup yields CDR1 LGHDT and CDR2 YNNKEL (reference sequence). This CDR3 has 16 residues. This CDR3 is CASSRRGARKNTEAFF. DNA of the CDR3: TGTGCCAGCAGCCGGAGAGGCGCCAGAAAGAACACTGAAGCTTTCTTT.

This chain uses TRBV2 with TRBJ2-7; D remains ambiguous. Germline-derived CDR1 and CDR2 are SNHLY and FYNNEI. The CDR3 sequence is 11 residues long. Between the trimmed V and J ends, which lost 5 bases and 6 bases, there was a span of 8 bases. In DNA, the CDR3 is TGTGCCAGCAGTCCGGCCGGCGAGCAGTACTTC. This encodes CASSPAGEQYF. The full variable domain, its missing parts supplied by reference TRBV2 and TRBJ2-7, is EPEVTQTPSHQVTQMGQEVILRCVPISNHLYFYWYRQILGQKVEFLVSFYNNEISEKSEIFDDQFSVERPDGSNFTLKIRSTKLEDSAMYFCASSPAGEQYFGPGTRLTVT.

Concerning this clonotype itself: The junction shows a germline mismatch at one end, possibly a read error. This chain connects TRBV2 to TRBJ2-2; 10 positions agree with TRBD2. The V gene's germline CDR1 is SNHLY and CDR2 FYNNEI. The CDR3 extends over 15 amino acids. The CDR3 DNA follows: TGTGCCAGCAGTGACACTAGCGGGACCACCGGGGAGCGGTTTTTT. It specifies CASSDTSGTTGERFF.

The CDR3 coding sequence is TGTGCCTGGAGTGATGGGAGGACAGATACGCAGTATTTT. Amino acid sequence: CAWSDGRTDTQYF. The V gene is TRBV30, the J gene TRBJ2-3; a weak D match, TRBD2 (6 bases). The CDR3 totals 13 residues. Germline V lookup: CDR1 GTSNPN, CDR2 SVGIG (reference sequence). Trimming shortened V by 1 base and J by 3 bases, and 8 bases separated the two germline ends.

J is TRBJ1-4 and V is TRBV15; D gene ambiguous. CDR3 length: 15 residues. Germline V gives CDR1 LNHNV, CDR2 YYDKDF (reference sequence). Trimming pared 0 bases from V and 2 bases from J, leaving 7 bases between. In DNA form, the CDR3 reads TGTGCCACCAGCAGAGAGACACTTACTAATGAAAAACTGTTTTTT. It yields the protein CATSRETLTNEKLFF.

This clonotype appeared a few times. This rearrangement joins TRBV5-1 to TRBJ2-1; the match to TRBD2 covers 8 bases. This CDR3 is built from 16 residues. Germline V gene data show CDR1 as SGHRS and CDR2 as YFSETQ. V was pared by 4 bases and J by 6 bases, with 12 bases of the junction left unmatched. DNA for the CDR3: TGCGCCAGCAGCCCCCTTCCTCCGGGAGGGCTCAATGAGCAGTTCTTC. Amino acid sequence: CASSPLPPGGLNEQFF.

This chain links TRBV6-2 or TRBV6-3 with TRBJ2-3; unclear D gene. Germline lookup yields CDR1 MNHEY and CDR2 SVGEGT. CDR3 length: 14 amino acids. V was cut by 6 bases and J by 1 base, with 11 bases left in between. This CDR3 is CASSPTVGTDTQYF. DNA of the CDR3: TGTGCCAGCAGCCCAACCGTGGGCACAGATACGCAGTATTTT.

The chain employs TRBV5-1 and TRBJ2-2; D is unclear. The CDR3 covers 13 residues. Between the trimmed V and J ends, which lost 4 bases and 7 bases, there was a span of 11 bases. Germline CDR1 reads SGHRS; CDR2 reads YFSETQ. The CDR3 region has the DNA TGCGCCAGCAGCAAACAATCTGTCGGGGAGCTGTTTTTT. It yields the protein CASSKQSVGELFF.

This clonotype was detected only a few times. V is TRBV4-2 and J is TRBJ1-5; a possible D gene is TRBD1 (6 bases). Between the trimmed V and J ends, which lost 1 base and 5 bases, there was a span of 15 bases. There are 16 residues in the CDR3. The V gene's germline CDR1 is LGHNA and CDR2 YNFKEQ. The CDR3 DNA reads TGTGCCAGCAGCCAAGGGGGGCTCATGGACGATCAGCCCCAGCATTTT. As protein: CASSQGGLMDDQPQHF.

The chain couples TRBV18 to TRBJ1-1, with D possibly matching TRBD1 (5 bases). Germline V CDR1 and CDR2: KGHSH, LQKENI. The CDR3 extends over 15 amino acids. Trimming pared 2 bases from V and 4 bases from J, leaving 14 bases between. The CDR3 sequence: CASSPLNSGGTEAFF. For the CDR3, the DNA is TGTGCCAGCTCACCATTGAACAGCGGGGGCACTGAAGCTTTCTTT.